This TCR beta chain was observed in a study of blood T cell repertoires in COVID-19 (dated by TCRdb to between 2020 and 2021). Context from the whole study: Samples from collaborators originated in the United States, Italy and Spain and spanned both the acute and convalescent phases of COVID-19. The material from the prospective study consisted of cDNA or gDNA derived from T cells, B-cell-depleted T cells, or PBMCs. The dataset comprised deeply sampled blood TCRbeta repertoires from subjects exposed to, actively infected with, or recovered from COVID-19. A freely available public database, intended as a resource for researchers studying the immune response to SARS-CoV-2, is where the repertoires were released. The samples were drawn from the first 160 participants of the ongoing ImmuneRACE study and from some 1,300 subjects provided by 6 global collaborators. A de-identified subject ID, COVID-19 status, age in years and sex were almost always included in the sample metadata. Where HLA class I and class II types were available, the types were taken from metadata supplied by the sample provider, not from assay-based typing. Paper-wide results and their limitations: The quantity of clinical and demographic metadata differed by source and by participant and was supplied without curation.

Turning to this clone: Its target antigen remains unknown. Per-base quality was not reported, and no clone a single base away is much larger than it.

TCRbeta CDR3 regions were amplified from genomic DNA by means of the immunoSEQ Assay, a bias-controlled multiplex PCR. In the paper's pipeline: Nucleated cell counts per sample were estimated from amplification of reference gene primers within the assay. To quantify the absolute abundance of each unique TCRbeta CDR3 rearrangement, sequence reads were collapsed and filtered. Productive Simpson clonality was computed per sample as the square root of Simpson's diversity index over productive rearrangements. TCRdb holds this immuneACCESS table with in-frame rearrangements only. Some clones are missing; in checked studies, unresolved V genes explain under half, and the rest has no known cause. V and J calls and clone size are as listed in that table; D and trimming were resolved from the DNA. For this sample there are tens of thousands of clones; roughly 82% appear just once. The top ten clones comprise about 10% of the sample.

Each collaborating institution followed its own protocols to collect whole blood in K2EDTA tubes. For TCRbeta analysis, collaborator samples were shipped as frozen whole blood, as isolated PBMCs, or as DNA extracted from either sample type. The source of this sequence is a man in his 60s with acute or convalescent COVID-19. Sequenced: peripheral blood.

The CDR3 protein: CASSDTTNYEQYF. The nucleotide sequence reads as follows: TGTGCCAGCAGCGATACAACTAATTACGAGCAGTACTTC. Rearrangement joined TRBV5-5 to TRBJ2-7, with the D segment identity uncertain. There are 13 amino acids in the CDR3, from cysteine to phenylalanine inclusive. The read is trimmed to its CDR3 DNA, 39 bases read in frame from base 1. Via the germline V gene (reference sequence), CDR1 is SGHKS and CDR2 YYEKEE. V lost 4 bases and J lost 4 bases; the stretch between them is 12 bases long.